Listed below are T cell receptor beta chains from one sample, sequenced in a study of blood T cell repertoires in COVID-19. Clones were sequenced by immunoSEQ multiplex PCR, and TCRdb holds only the in-frame ones, with some missing. The sample lists 45,000 to 60,000 clones; more than 75% were seen once. Sequencing was done on a sample of peripheral blood. The receptors come from a human donor with acute or convalescent COVID-19. The donor label of this sample is uncertain. The CDR3 runs from the conserved cysteine through the conserved F or W. The order of the fields is V gene, J gene, D gene, clone size, CDR3 protein, CDR3 DNA. A D gene is named only where the DNA matches it firmly. Clone size is given for some rows only: seen once, a few or many times, or a class if the clone is expanded.

TRBV20-1	TRBJ2-3	TRBD2	NA	CSASTTSGYTDTQYF	TGCAGTGCTAGTACAACTAGCGGATACACAGATACGCAGTATTTT
TRBV28	TRBJ2-2	TRBD1	NA	CASTDPGTANTGELFF	TGTGCCAGCACCGATCCAGGGACAGCCAACACCGGGGAGCTGTTTTTT
TRBV27	TRBJ2-2	NA	NA	CASRFGGTEAGELFF	TGTGCCAGCAGGTTCGGTGGGACTGAGGCCGGGGAGCTGTTTTTT
TRBV15	TRBJ2-1	NA	once	CATSTGVSYNEQFF	TGTGCCACCAGCACGGGGGTTTCCTACAATGAGCAGTTCTTC
TRBV11-1	TRBJ1-1	NA	few	CASSLQGMNTEAFF	TGTGCCAGCAGCTTACAGGGTATGAACACTGAAGCTTTCTTT
TRBV30	TRBJ2-7	NA	NA	CAWSRQQGYEQYF	TGTGCCTGGAGTAGGCAACAGGGCTACGAGCAGTACTTC
TRBV6-5	TRBJ2-1	TRBD1	NA	CASRGQGTDGGFF	TGTGCCAGCAGAGGACAGGGGACGGATGGAGGGTTCTTC
TRBV28	TRBJ1-2	NA	NA	CASSYNGYTF	TGTGCCAGCAGTTATAATGGCTACACCTTC
TRBV18	TRBJ2-7	NA	once	CASSPTRGIDEQYF	TGTGCCAGCTCACCAACCAGGGGTATCGACGAGCAGTACTTC
TRBV7-9	TRBJ2-4	TRBD1	NA	CASSLVQGVTKNIQYF	TGTGCCAGCAGCTTAGTACAGGGGGTTACCAAAAACATTCAGTACTTC
TRBV11-3	TRBJ2-1	TRBD2	NA	CASSSGTSGMNEQFF	TGTGCCAGCAGTTCCGGGACTAGCGGGATGAATGAGCAGTTCTTC
TRBV14	TRBJ2-1	TRBD2	NA	CASGRTSGYNEQFF	TGTGCCAGCGGTCGGACTAGCGGGTACAATGAGCAGTTCTTC
TRBV11-3	TRBJ2-1	NA	NA	CASSSPVGRSNNEQFF	TGTGCCAGCAGCTCCCCGGTGGGCCGATCCAACAATGAGCAGTTCTTC
TRBV6-5	TRBJ1-1	TRBD1	NA	CASGKQGVNTEAFF	TGTGCCAGCGGTAAGCAGGGGGTAAACACTGAAGCTTTCTTT
TRBV7-2	TRBJ1-2	NA	once	CASSPGRDYGYTF	TGTGCCAGCAGTCCTGGGCGTGACTATGGCTACACCTTC
TRBV19	TRBJ2-7	TRBD2	NA	CASSRLREGTAYEQYF	TGTGCCAGTAGCAGGTTAAGGGAGGGGACGGCCTACGAGCAGTACTTC
TRBV5-1	TRBJ2-2	NA	NA	CASSLASKPGLHTGELFF	TGCGCCAGCAGCTTGGCCTCGAAACCGGGACTTCACACCGGGGAGCTGTTTTTT
TRBV28	TRBJ2-7	TRBD2	NA	CATHETSEYEQYF	TGTGCCACCCACGAGACTAGCGAGTACGAGCAGTACTTC
TRBV19	TRBJ1-6	TRBD1	NA	CASRDRGNSPLHF	TGTGCCAGTAGAGACAGGGGGAATTCACCCCTCCACTTT
TRBV5-4	TRBJ1-5	NA	few	CASSLPVNQPQHF	TGTGCCAGCAGCTTGCCAGTCAATCAGCCCCAGCATTTT
TRBV28	TRBJ2-3	NA	few	CASSFLGTRADTQYF	TGTGCCAGCAGTTTCCTGGGGACTCGGGCGGATACGCAGTATTTT
TRBV5-1	TRBJ2-3	TRBD2	NA	CASSLIGSLAGVADTQYF	TGCGCCAGCAGCTTGATCGGGTCTCTAGCGGGAGTGGCAGATACGCAGTATTTT
TRBV11-3	TRBJ2-1	TRBD2	NA	CASRSSGTSSYNEQFF	TGTGCCAGCCGGTCATCCGGGACTAGCTCCTACAATGAGCAGTTCTTC
TRBV6-5	TRBJ1-4	NA	NA	CASSRSDPGEKKLFF	TGTGCCAGCAGCCGATCGGACCCGGGGGAGAAAAAACTGTTTTTT
TRBV12-3/TRBV12-4	TRBJ1-2	NA	NA	CASSLGQVGGYTF	TGTGCCAGCAGTTTAGGGCAGGTCGGCGGCTACACCTTC
TRBV15	TRBJ2-7	TRBD1	NA	CATSVRPGTVPYEQYF	TGTGCCACCAGCGTTCGCCCCGGGACAGTCCCCTACGAGCAGTACTTC
TRBV18	TRBJ1-1	TRBD1	NA	CASSPSTGGGSEAFF	TGTGCCAGCTCACCCTCGACAGGGGGCGGGTCTGAAGCTTTCTTT
TRBV12-3/TRBV12-4	TRBJ2-7	NA	NA	CASRASGFYEQYF	TGTGCCAGCAGAGCCTCCGGGTTCTACGAGCAGTACTTC
TRBV10-3	TRBJ1-5	NA	few	CAISEAGDGNQPQHF	TGTGCCATCAGTGAGGCAGGGGATGGCAATCAGCCCCAGCATTTT
TRBV5-6	TRBJ1-1	NA	NA	CASSWEGRNTEAFF	TGTGCCAGCAGCTGGGAGGGTAGAAACACTGAAGCTTTCTTT
TRBV5-6	TRBJ1-4	TRBD1	NA	CASSLVGQGFEKLFF	TGTGCCAGCAGCCTAGTGGGACAGGGTTTTGAAAAACTGTTTTTT
TRBV7-2	TRBJ1-4	TRBD1	NA	CASNAQGATNEKLFF	TGTGCCAGCAACGCCCAGGGGGCAACTAATGAAAAACTGTTTTTT
TRBV12-5	TRBJ1-5	NA	NA	CASGRWGGDNQPQHF	TGTGCTAGTGGGCGGTGGGGGGGTGACAATCAGCCCCAGCATTTT
TRBV5-4	TRBJ2-7	NA	few	CASSLDGTTYEQYF	TGTGCCAGCAGCTTGGACGGTACTACCTACGAGCAGTACTTC
TRBV20-1	TRBJ1-1	NA	NA	CSANDPKNTEAFF	TGCAGTGCTAATGATCCCAAGAACACTGAAGCTTTCTTT
TRBV29-1	TRBJ1-1	NA	NA	CSVGGVNTEAFF	TGCAGCGTTGGGGGAGTAAACACTGAAGCTTTCTTT
TRBV15	TRBJ2-1	TRBD2	NA	CATSRDLGGGSPSGDEQFF	TGTGCCACCAGCAGAGATTTGGGTGGCGGGAGTCCCTCTGGGGATGAGCAGTTCTTC
TRBV4-2	TRBJ1-3	NA	NA	CASSPVGGSGNTIYF	TGTGCCAGCAGCCCCGTTGGGGGGTCTGGAAACACCATATATTTT
TRBV28	TRBJ2-3	NA	once	CASSSTDPGTPRRDTQYF	TGTGCCAGCAGTTCAACCGACCCCGGGACACCCCGCAGGGATACGCAGTATTTT
TRBV5-1	TRBJ1-1	NA	NA	CASSLGQSIAEAFF	TGCGCCAGCAGCCTTGGACAGTCAATAGCTGAAGCTTTCTTT
TRBV4-2	TRBJ2-1	TRBD1	NA	CASSPPGTGYEQFF	TGTGCCAGCAGCCCCCCCGGGACAGGGTATGAGCAGTTCTTC
TRBV29-1	TRBJ1-1	NA	NA	CSVESGVGSTEAFF	TGCAGCGTTGAAAGCGGGGTAGGGTCCACTGAAGCTTTCTTT
TRBV6-5	TRBJ2-3	TRBD2	NA	CASSYSASGGVGTQYF	TGTGCCAGCAGTTACTCAGCTAGCGGGGGTGTGGGTACGCAGTATTTT
TRBV4-3	TRBJ1-1	TRBD1	NA	CASSLGTGDQTGMNTEAFF	TGCGCCAGCAGCCTTGGGACAGGGGACCAAACGGGTATGAACACTGAAGCTTTCTTT
TRBV5-4	TRBJ2-7	TRBD1	NA	CASSYDRGDEQYF	TGTGCCAGCAGCTACGACAGGGGGGACGAGCAGTACTTC
TRBV3-1/TRBV3-2	TRBJ2-5	TRBD2	NA	CASSRRTSGNLQETQYF	TGTGCCAGCAGCCGACGGACTAGCGGGAACCTCCAAGAGACCCAGTACTTC
TRBV4-1	TRBJ2-5	TRBD2	NA	CASSQDWGGIGHETQYF	TGCGCCAGCAGCCAAGATTGGGGAGGGATTGGTCATGAGACCCAGTACTTC
TRBV19	TRBJ1-1	NA	NA	CASSMSGGRTEAFF	TGTGCCAGTAGTATGTCGGGGGGAAGAACTGAAGCTTTCTTT